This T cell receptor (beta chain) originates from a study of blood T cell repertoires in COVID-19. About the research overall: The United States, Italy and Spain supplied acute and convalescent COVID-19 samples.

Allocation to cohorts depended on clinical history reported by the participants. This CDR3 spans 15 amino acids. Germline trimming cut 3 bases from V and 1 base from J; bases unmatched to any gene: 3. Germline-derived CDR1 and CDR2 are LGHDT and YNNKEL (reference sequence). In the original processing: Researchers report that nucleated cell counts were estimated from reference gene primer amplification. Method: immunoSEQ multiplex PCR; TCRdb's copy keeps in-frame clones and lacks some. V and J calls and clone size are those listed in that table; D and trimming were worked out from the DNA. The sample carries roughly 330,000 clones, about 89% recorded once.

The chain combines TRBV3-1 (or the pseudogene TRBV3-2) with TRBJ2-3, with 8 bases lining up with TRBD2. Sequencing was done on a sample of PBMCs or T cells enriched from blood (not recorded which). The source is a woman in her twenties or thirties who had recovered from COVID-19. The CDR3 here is CASSHRGGGTDTQYF. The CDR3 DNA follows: TGTGCCAGCAGCCACCGGGGGGGCGGCACAGATACGCAGTATTTT.